These 10 T cell receptor beta chains were all obtained from the same sample, sequenced in a study of human T cells and chemical hapten exposure. The time point is: healthy volunteer bleed at 6 weeks. Whole blood, unfractionated, served as the material for total RNA extraction. TCRdb independently ran MiXCR on the RACE reads; one entry per CDR3 protein. The sample has fewer than 50,000 distinct CDR3 sequences, about 4% seen once. Sample: whole blood. Receptors were obtained from a human donor in good health. Some clones in this sample may be carry-over from other donors' samples.

This clonotype was picked up many times. The chain uses TRBV12-3 or TRBV12-4 and TRBJ2-1; 7 nucleotides line up with TRBD2. The CDR3 length is 15 residues. J gave up 1 base and V 7 bases, and 7 bases lay outside the gene matches. CDR3 protein: CASNSAGVSYNEQFF. The CDR3 bases are TGTGCCAGCAATTCGGCGGGAGTGTCCTACAATGAGCAGTTCTTC.

This clonotype was counted ten times or more. V gene TRBV29-1 combines with J gene TRBJ2-5; TRBD2 agrees at 11 bases. Trimming at V came to 6 bases and at J to 5 bases, leaving 11 bases not matched to a gene. In germline, CDR1 is SQVTM, CDR2 ANQGSEA. The CDR3 runs to 15 residues. As DNA, the CDR3 is TGCAGCGTCACCCCACTAGCGGGAGAGGGGGAGACCCAGTACTTC. Protein sequence: CSVTPLAGEGETQYF.

This clonotype was recorded a few times. The chain is built from TRBV5-1 and TRBJ1-2; D is possibly TRBD1 (6 bases). Germline V CDR1 and CDR2: SGHRS, YFSETQ. The V gene lost 4 bases and the J gene lost 11 bases, with 18 bases spanning the gap. The CDR3 loop spans 13 amino acids. The CDR3 sequence: CASSPGPFGQYTF. The CDR3 nucleotides are TGCGCCAGCAGCCCTGGACCGTTTGGACAGTACACCTTC.

This clonotype was seen many times. The rearrangement links TRBV4-2 to TRBJ2-5, with 9 bases fitting TRBD1. V gave up 1 base and J gave up 3 bases; unmatched junction bases: 3. The CDR3 spans 15 residues. Germline assignment: CDR1 LGHNA and CDR2 YNFKEQ. The CDR3 region has the DNA TGTGCCAGCAGCCAAGGGACAGGGGATGAAGAGACCCAGTACTTC. It codes for CASSQGTGDEETQYF.

CDR3 DNA: TGTGCCAGCAGCTTAGGGGCAGGGGGCAGGCTAATTGAAGCTTTCTTT. This gives the protein CASSLGAGGRLIEAFF. The J gene is TRBJ1-1, the V gene TRBV7-2, with 8 bases lining up with TRBD1. The V and J ends lost 1 base and 7 bases, in that order; junction bases with no gene match: 11. Germline V gene lookup returns CDR1 SGHTA and CDR2 FQGNSA. The CDR3 contains 16 residues.

At least ten counts were recorded for this clonotype. The rearrangement joins TRBV5-4 to TRBJ2-1; D tentatively reads TRBD1 or TRBD2 (5 bases each). This CDR3 spans 18 amino acids. CDR1 is SGHNT and CDR2 is YYREEE in the germline V gene (reference sequence). V was cut by 3 bases and J by 3 bases, with 22 bases left in between. The CDR3 DNA reads as TGTGCCAGCAGCTCCGAAGGCCTGGGGACCGGTTTCTACAATGAGCAGTTCTTC. Protein sequence: CASSSEGLGTGFYNEQFF.

J is TRBJ2-1 and V is TRBV7-6; the match to TRBD2 covers 13 bases. CDR1 SGHVS and CDR2 FNYEAQ come from the germline V gene. This CDR3 comprises 20 residues. After removal of 5 bases from V and 0 bases from J, the junction contained 13 bases not matched to a gene. The CDR3 loop reads CASSPRAGLAGQSSYNEQFF. In DNA form, the CDR3 reads TGTGCCAGCAGCCCTAGGGCGGGACTAGCGGGGCAAAGCTCCTACAATGAGCAGTTCTTC.

This clonotype was found many times. The chain employs TRBV7-9 and TRBJ1-2; 9 positions match TRBD1. J gave up 5 bases and V 4 bases, and 11 bases lay outside the gene matches. The length of the CDR3 is 16 residues. Per germline, CDR1 SEHNR and CDR2 FQNEAQ (reference sequence). For the CDR3, the DNA is TGTGCCAGCAGCTCAATCCTGGGACAGGGAGAGTATGGCTACACCTTC. It encodes CASSSILGQGEYGYTF.

In this sample, this clonotype turned up a few times. The chain carries TRBV3-1 and TRBJ1-5, with D unresolved. Trimming left V 1 base short and J 0 bases short, with 10 bases between. Looked up from germline, CDR1 is LGHDT and CDR2 is YNNKEL (reference sequence). This CDR3 has 16 residues. CDR3 bases: TGTGCCAGCAGCCAAGGAACAGCTTATAGCAATCAGCCCCAGCATTTT. Translation: CASSQGTAYSNQPQHF.

This clonotype was observed many times. J is TRBJ2-1 and V is TRBV11-2, with 13 bases aligning to TRBD2. V shed 4 bases, J shed 8 bases, and the junction held 5 bases outside the gene matches. This CDR3 comprises 15 residues. Germline V gene data show CDR1 as SGHAT and CDR2 as FQNNGV. The CDR3 coding sequence is TGTGCCAGCAGCTGGACTAGCGGGAGTTTTTATGAGCAGTTCTTC. Amino acids: CASSWTSGSFYEQFF.